What follows is one TCR beta chain and its context. The record originates from a study of graft-versus-host responses after intestinal transplantation. The repertoire was sequenced with immunoSEQ multiplex PCR; TCRdb's copy has only in-frame clones and lacks some. The sample lists over 60,000 clones; 92% were seen once. The material was bone marrow, obtained 700 to 850 days after intestinal transplantation. This receptor was taken from a human patient who received an intestinal transplant, so some T cells may come from the graft donor.

The CDR3 here is CASSLNDVVDSPLHF. CDR3 coding DNA: TGCGCCAGCAGCTTGAATGATGTTGTCGATTCACCCCTCCACTTT. The V gene is TRBV5-1, the J gene TRBJ1-6; D not resolved. The CDR3 is 15 residues long. Germline CDR1 reads SGHRS; CDR2 reads YFSETQ. V lost 1 base and J 8 bases, leaving 13 bases between the germline ends.